Shown below are 9 T cell receptor beta chains from a single sample sequenced in a study of human T cells and chemical hapten exposure. TCRdb itself ran the RACE reads through MiXCR, one entry per CDR3 protein. The repertoire includes 95,000 to 150,000 distinct CDR3 sequences, roughly 15% of them detected once, and roughly 0.92% sits in the top ten. Documented time point: patch test 1, 2 weeks after DPC sensitization. The treatment denotes: therapeutic diphenylcyclopropenone sensitization with weekly scalp DPC. Here the sequenced sample was whole blood, taken in connection with sensitization to the hapten diphenylcyclopropenone (DPC). The receptor set was obtained from a man younger than 35 with alopecia areata. Some clones in this sample may be carry-over from other donors' samples.

This rearrangement joins TRBV25-1 to TRBJ1-1; D unresolved. The V end lost 3 bases, the J end lost 0 bases, and 8 bases lay between the germline ends. The germline CDR1 and CDR2 sequences are MGHDK and SYGVNS. The CDR3 covers 14 residues. CDR3: CASSEFGMNTEAFF. In nucleotides, the CDR3 is TGTGCCAGCAGTGAGTTTGGAATGAACACTGAAGCTTTCTTT.

This clonotype was counted between two and nine times. The chain uses TRBV12-3 or TRBV12-4 and TRBJ1-2, with unresolved D. Trimming pared 3 bases from V and 4 bases from J, leaving 9 bases between. The CDR3 totals 13 residues. The CDR3 DNA follows: TGTGCCAGCAGTTTTGGACTGAGCTATGGCTACACCTTC. Amino acid sequence: CASSFGLSYGYTF.

This clonotype was counted many times. The V call is TRBV29-1, the J call TRBJ2-5; possibly TRBD2 for D (5 bases). V was cut by 6 bases and J by 5 bases, with 7 bases left in between. In germline, CDR1 is SQVTM, CDR2 ANQGSEA. The CDR3 contains 10 residues. CDR3: CSVEVETQYF. The CDR3 DNA is TGCAGCGTGGAGGTCGAGACCCAGTACTTC.

This rearrangement joins TRBV10-1 to TRBJ2-7; TRBD1 agrees at 8 bases. The CDR3 spans 13 residues. The junction had 0 bases not matched to a gene; V was cut back by 1 base and J by 4 bases. Germline assignment: CDR1 WNHNN and CDR2 SYGVQD (reference sequence). In DNA, the CDR3 is TGCGCCAGCAGTGAGTACAGGGGGTACGAGCAGTACTTC. Its protein product is CASSEYRGYEQYF.

In this sample, this clonotype turned up a few times. This chain links TRBV20-1 with TRBJ1-1; TRBD1 is a possible D gene (6 bases). V was shortened by 4 bases and J by 1 base, with 7 bases between the two germline ends. The CDR3 totals 12 residues. Germline-derived CDR1 and CDR2 are DFQATT and SNEGSKA (reference sequence). CDR3 region: CSAKTGNTEAFF. The CDR3 nucleotides are TGCAGTGCTAAGACAGGGAACACTGAAGCTTTCTTT.

This chain joins TRBV10-3 and TRBJ2-7, with 7 bases matching TRBD1. From germline, CDR1 is ENHRY and CDR2 SYGVKD. V shed 8 bases, J shed 3 bases, and the junction held 7 bases outside the gene matches. This CDR3 has 13 residues. CDR3 protein: CAISGQTYYEQYF. DNA for the CDR3: TGTGCCATCTCGGGACAGACTTACTACGAGCAGTACTTC.

This clonotype occurred many times. The rearrangement links TRBV27 to TRBJ2-5; D uncertain. Trimming stripped 6 bases from V and 4 bases from J, with 21 bases between. This CDR3 spans 16 amino acids. Germline CDR1 is MNHEY and CDR2 is SMNVEV (reference sequence). CDR3 sequence reads: CASSPRPPGLGETQYF. In DNA, the CDR3 is TGTGCCAGCAGCCCAAGGCCCCCCGGTCTGGGAGAGACCCAGTACTTC.

This clonotype was seen only a few times. The chain is built from TRBV4-2 and TRBJ1-2, with 7 bases fitting TRBD1. V shed 1 base, J shed 4 bases, and the junction held 9 bases outside the gene matches. Germline V gene sequence: CDR1 LGHNA, CDR2 YNFKEQ. The CDR3 has 16 amino acids. CDR3 protein: CASSQGDRVLSYGYTF. DNA for the CDR3: TGTGCCAGCAGCCAAGGAGACAGGGTTTTGTCCTATGGCTACACCTTC.

The V gene is TRBV4-3, the J gene TRBJ2-5, with a weak D call TRBD2 (5 bases). This CDR3 region has 17 residues. V dropped 0 bases and J dropped 1 base, with 15 bases sitting between them. Germline CDR1 LGHNA, CDR2 YSLEER. CDR3: CASSQDLAGFSQETQYF. The CDR3, as DNA: TGCGCCAGCAGCCAAGATCTAGCCGGGTTTTCCCAAGAGACCCAGTACTTC.